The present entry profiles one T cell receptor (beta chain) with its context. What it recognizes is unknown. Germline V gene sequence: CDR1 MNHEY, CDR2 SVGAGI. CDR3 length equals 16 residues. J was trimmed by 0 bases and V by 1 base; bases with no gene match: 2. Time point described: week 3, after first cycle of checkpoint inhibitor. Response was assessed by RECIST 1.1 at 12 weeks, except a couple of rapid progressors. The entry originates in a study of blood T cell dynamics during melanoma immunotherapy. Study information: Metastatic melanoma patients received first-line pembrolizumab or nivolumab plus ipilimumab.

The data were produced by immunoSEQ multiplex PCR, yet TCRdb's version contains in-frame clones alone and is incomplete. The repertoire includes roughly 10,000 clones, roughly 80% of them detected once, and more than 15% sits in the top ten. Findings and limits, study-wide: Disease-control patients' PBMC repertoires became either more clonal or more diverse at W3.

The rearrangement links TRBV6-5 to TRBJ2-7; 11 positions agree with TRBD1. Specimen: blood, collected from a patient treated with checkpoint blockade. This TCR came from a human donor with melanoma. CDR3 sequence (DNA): TGTGCCAGCAGTTACTTCGGACAGGGGGCCTCCTACGAGCAGTACTTC. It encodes CASSYFGQGASYEQYF.